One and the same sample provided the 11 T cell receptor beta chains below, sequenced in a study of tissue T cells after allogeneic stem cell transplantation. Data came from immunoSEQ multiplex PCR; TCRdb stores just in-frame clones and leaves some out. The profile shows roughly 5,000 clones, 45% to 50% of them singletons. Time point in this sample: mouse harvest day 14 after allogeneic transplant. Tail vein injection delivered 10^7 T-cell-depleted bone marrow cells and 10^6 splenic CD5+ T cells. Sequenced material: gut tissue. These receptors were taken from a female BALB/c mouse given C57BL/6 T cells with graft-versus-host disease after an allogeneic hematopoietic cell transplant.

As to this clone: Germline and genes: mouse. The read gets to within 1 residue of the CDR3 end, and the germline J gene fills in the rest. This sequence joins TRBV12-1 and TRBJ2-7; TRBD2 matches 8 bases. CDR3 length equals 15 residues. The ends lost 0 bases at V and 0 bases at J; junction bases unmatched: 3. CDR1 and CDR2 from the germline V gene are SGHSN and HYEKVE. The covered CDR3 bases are TGTGCCAGCTCTCTCTCCTGGGGGGCCTCCTATGAACAGTAC. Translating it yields CASSLSWGASYEQY. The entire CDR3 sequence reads CASSLSWGASYEQYF.

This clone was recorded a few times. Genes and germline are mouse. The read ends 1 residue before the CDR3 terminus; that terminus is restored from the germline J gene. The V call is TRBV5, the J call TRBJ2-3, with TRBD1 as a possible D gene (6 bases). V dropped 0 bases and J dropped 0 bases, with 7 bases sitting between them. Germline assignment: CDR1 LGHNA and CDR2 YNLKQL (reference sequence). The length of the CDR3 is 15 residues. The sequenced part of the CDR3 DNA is TGTGCCAGCAGCCAAGACAGGGGTAGTGCAGAAACGCTGTAT. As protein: CASSQDRGSAETLY. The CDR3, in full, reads CASSQDRGSAETLYF.

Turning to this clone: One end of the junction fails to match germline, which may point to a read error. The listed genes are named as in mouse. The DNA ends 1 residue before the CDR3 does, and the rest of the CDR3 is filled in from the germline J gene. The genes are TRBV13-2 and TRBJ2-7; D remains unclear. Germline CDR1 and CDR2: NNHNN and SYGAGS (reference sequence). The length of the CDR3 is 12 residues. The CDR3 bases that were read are TGTGCCAGCAGTGAATGGGTTTATGAACAGTAC. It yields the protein CASSEWVYEQY. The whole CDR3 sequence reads CASSEWVYEQYF.

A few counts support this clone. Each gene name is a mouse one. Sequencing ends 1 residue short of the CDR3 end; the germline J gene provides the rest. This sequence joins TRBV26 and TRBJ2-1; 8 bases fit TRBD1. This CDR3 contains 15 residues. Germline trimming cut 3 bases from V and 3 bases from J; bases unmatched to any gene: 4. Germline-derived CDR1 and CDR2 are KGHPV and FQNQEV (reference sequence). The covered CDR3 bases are TGTGCCAGCAGTCTAGGGACAGGCCTCTATGCTGAGCAGTTC. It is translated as CASSLGTGLYAEQF. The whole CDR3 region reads CASSLGTGLYAEQFF. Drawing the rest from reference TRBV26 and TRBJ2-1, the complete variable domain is NSKVIQTPRYLVKGQGQKAKMRCIPEKGHPVVFWYQQNKNNEFKFLINFQNQEVLQQIDMTEKRFSAECPSNSPCSLEIQSSEAGDSALYLCASSLGTGLYAEQFFGPGTRLTVL.

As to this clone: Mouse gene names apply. This CDR3 is CASGQGQDTQYF. The covered CDR3 bases are TGTGCCAGCGGACAGGGCCAAGACACCCAGTAC. The rearrangement uses TRBV26 and TRBJ2-5; 8 nucleotides line up with TRBD1. The DNA ends 1 residue before the CDR3 does, and the rest of the CDR3 is filled in from the germline J gene. CDR1 and CDR2 (germline): KGHPV, FQNQEV (reference sequence). J was trimmed by 2 bases and V by 8 bases; bases with no gene match: 0. The CDR3 is 12 amino acids.

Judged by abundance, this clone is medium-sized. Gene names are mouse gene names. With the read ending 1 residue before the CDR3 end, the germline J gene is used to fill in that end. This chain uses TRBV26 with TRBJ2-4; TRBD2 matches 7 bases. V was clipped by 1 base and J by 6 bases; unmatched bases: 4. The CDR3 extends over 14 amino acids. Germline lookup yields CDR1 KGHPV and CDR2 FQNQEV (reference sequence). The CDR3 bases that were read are TGTGCCAGCAGTCTGTATGGACTGGACAACACCTTGTAC. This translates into CASSLYGLDNTLY. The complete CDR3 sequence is CASSLYGLDNTLYF.

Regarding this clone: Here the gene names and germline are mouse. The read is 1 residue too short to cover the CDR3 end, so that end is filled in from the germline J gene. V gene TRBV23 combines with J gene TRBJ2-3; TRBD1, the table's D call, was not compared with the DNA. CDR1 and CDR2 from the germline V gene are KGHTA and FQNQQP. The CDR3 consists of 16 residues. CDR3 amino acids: CSSSGDRGSSAETLYF. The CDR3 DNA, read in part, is TGCTCCAGCAGTGGGGACAGGGGGTCTAGTGCAGAAACGCTGTAT. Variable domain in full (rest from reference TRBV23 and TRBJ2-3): DAAVTQKPRYLIKMKGQEAEMKCIPEKGHTAVFWYQQKQSKELKFLIYFQNQQPLDQIDMVKERFSAVCPSSSLCSLGIRTCEAEDSALYLCSSSGDRGSSAETLYFGSGTRLTVL.

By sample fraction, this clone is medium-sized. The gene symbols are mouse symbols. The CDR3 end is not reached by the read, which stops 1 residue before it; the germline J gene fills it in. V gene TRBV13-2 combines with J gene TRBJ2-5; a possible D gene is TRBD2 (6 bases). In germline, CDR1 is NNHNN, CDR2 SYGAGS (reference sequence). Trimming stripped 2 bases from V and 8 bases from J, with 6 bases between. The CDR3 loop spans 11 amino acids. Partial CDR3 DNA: TGTGCCAGCGGTGAGGGGGGCACCCAGTAC. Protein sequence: CASGEGGTQY. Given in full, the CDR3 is CASGEGGTQYF.

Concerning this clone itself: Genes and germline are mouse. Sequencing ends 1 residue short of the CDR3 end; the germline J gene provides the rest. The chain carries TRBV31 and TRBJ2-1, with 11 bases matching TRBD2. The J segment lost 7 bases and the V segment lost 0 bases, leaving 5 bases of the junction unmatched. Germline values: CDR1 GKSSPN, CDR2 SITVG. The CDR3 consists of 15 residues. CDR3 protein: CAWSLGTGGGAEQFF. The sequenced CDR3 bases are TGTGCCTGGAGTCTAGGGACTGGGGGTGGGGCTGAGCAGTTC. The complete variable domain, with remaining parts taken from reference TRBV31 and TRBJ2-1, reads AQTIHQWPVAEIKAVGSPLSLGCTIKGKSSPNLYWYWQATGGTLQQLFYSITVGQVESVVQLNLSASRPKDDQFILSTEKLLLSHSGFYLCAWSLGTGGGAEQFFGPGTRLTVL.

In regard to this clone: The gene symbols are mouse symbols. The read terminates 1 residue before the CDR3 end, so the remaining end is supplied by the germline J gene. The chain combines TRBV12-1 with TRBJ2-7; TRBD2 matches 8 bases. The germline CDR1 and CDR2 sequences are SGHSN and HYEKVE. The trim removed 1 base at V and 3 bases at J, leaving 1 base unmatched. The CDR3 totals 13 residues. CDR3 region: CASSLDWGYEQYF. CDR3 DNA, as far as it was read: TGTGCCAGCTCTCTAGACTGGGGCTATGAACAGTAC.

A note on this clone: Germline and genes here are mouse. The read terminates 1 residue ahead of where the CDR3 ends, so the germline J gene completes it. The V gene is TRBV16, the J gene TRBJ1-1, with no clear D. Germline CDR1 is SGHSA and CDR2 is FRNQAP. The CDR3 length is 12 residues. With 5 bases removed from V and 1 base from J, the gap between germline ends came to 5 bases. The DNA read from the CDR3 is TGTGCAAGCAGCGCACAAAACACAGAAGTCTTC. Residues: CASSAQNTEVF. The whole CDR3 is CASSAQNTEVFF.